This paragraph reports one T cell receptor beta chain. Germline CDR1 is KGHSH and CDR2 is LQKENI. V was clipped by 4 bases and J by 5 bases, with 5 bases between them. This CDR3 has 11 residues. This sample is part of a study of OX40 agonist ivuxolimab in advanced cancers. Assay used: immunoSEQ multiplex PCR; TCRdb lists only in-frame clones, some missing. The data contain some 150,000 clones, over 75% of them singletons. Sampling times: baseline, cycle 4 day 1, cycle 7 day 1. V and J are TRBV18 and TRBJ1-2; weak D call: TRBD1 (5 bases). This sample comprised CD4+ or CD8+ T cells sorted from blood, obtained in a trial of the OX40 agonist ivuxolimab. The source of this sequence is an adult with an advanced solid tumor such as melanoma, head and neck, liver or kidney cancer. The CDR3 region has the DNA TGTGCCAGCTCACAGGGGTATGGCTACACCTTC. Translating it yields CASSQGYGYTF.